The present entry profiles one T cell receptor beta chain with its context. Its antigen is unknown. Germline V gene sequence: CDR1 PRHDT, CDR2 FYEKMQ (reference sequence). Trimming left V 10 bases short and J 2 bases short, with 15 bases between. The CDR3 consists of 13 residues. Repertoires were generated with immunoSEQ multiplex PCR, while TCRdb's copy carries only in-frame clones and drops some. The sample includes roughly 29,000 clones, approximately 93% of them seen just once. This sample was included in a study of OX40 agonist ivuxolimab in advanced cancers. About the study: Patients in the trial were receiving intravenous ivuxolimab every 2 weeks, at doses of 0.01 to 10 mg/kg. Broader study findings: The average count of expanded clones was higher among CD8+ T cells than among CD4+.

Specimen: CD4+ or CD8+ T cells sorted from blood, collected in a trial of the OX40 agonist ivuxolimab. This chain uses TRBV13 with TRBJ2-7, with a tentative D call TRBD2 (6 bases). This TCR came from an adult with an advanced solid tumor such as melanoma, head and neck, liver or kidney cancer. The CDR3 reads CATGTGVTYEQYF. CDR3 DNA: TGTGCCACCGGGACGGGAGTAACCTACGAGCAGTACTTC.